This TCR beta chain originates from a study of blood T cell repertoires in COVID-19. In Seattle, patients joined the study during active infection and were tracked longitudinally. The assay was immunoSEQ multiplex PCR, and TCRdb's table has in-frame clones only and misses some. The table lists under 200,000 clones, about 85% of them singletons. Trimming took off 4 bases at V and 4 bases at J, with 13 bases between the two ends. This CDR3 is built from 14 residues. CDR1 and CDR2 from the germline V gene are SGHDN and FVKESK. This clone was recorded a few times. The chain employs TRBV14 and TRBJ1-2, with D perhaps matching TRBD1 (6 bases). This receptor was taken from a woman aged 50 to 65 with COVID-19, enrolled during active disease. Sequencing was performed on peripheral blood. CDR3 in amino acids: CASSPLRGGYGYTF. The CDR3 DNA sequence: TGTGCCAGCAGCCCTCTGAGAGGGGGCTATGGCTACACCTTC. The variable domain in full, completed from reference TRBV14 and TRBJ1-2, reads EAGVTQFPSHSVIEKGQTVTLRCDPISGHDNLYWYRRVMGKEIKFLLHFVKESKQDESGMPNNRFLAERTGGTYSTLKVQPAELEDSGVYFCASSPLRGGYGYTFGSGTRLTVV.